The 27 T cell receptor beta chains below come from one sample, sequenced in a study of PD-1 blockade in classical Hodgkin lymphoma. Produced via immunoSEQ multiplex PCR; TCRdb's table is partial and in-frame only. The table includes some 60,000 clones, 90% detected once. Each patient experienced a relapse that followed autologous stem cell transplantation, and brentuximab vedotin exposure varied. Sequenced material: peripheral blood mononuclear cells (PBMCs), taken at baseline. These receptors all stem from a human donor with classical Hodgkin lymphoma.

The chain carries TRBV7-9 and TRBJ2-7; D possibly corresponds to TRBD1 (6 bases). The germline V and J ends were trimmed by 2 bases and 2 bases, with 10 bases remaining between them. Germline CDR1 and CDR2: SEHNR and FQNEAQ (reference sequence). The CDR3 loop spans 14 amino acids. CDR3 sequence reads: CASSLNRAPYEQYF. The CDR3 coding sequence is TGTGCCAGCAGCTTAAACAGGGCTCCCTACGAGCAGTACTTC.

The rearrangement uses TRBV7-2 and TRBJ2-1, with a weak D call TRBD2 (7 bases). Germline V gives CDR1 SGHTA, CDR2 FQGNSA. This CDR3 is built from 18 residues. The germline V and J ends were trimmed by 2 bases and 1 base, with 18 bases remaining between them. The CDR3 DNA sequence: TGTGCCAGCAGCTTACGTCCGGGGGGCATCCTATCCTACAATGAGCAGTTCTTC. It yields the protein CASSLRPGGILSYNEQFF. Filled out from reference TRBV7-2 and TRBJ2-1, the complete variable domain reads GAGVSQSPSNKVTEKGKDVELRCDPISGHTALYWYRQSLGQGLEFLIYFQGNSAPDKSGLPSDRFSAERTGGSVSTLTIQRTQQEDSAVYLCASSLRPGGILSYNEQFFGPGTRLTVL.

The rearrangement uses TRBV7-8 and TRBJ2-3, with D possibly matching TRBD2 (6 bases). This CDR3 comprises 15 residues. V dropped 2 bases and J dropped 3 bases, with 12 bases sitting between them. Per the germline V gene, CDR1 is SGHVS and CDR2 is FQNEAQ. CDR3 region: CASSLWWGETDTQYF. In DNA form, the CDR3 reads TGTGCCAGCAGCTTATGGTGGGGGGAGACAGATACGCAGTATTTT.

V usage is TRBV5-4 and J usage is TRBJ2-5, with a tentative D call TRBD2 (6 bases). Trimming removed 2 bases from V and 5 bases from J, with 22 bases in between. Germline V gene lookup returns CDR1 SGHNT and CDR2 YYREEE (reference sequence). The CDR3 runs 17 residues. DNA for the CDR3: TGTGCCAGCAGCTTCATTTTCATGGGGGGAAAGTCGGAGACCCAGTACTTC. As protein: CASSFIFMGGKSETQYF.

The CDR3 sequence: CASSQGLRAVYEQYF. In DNA form, the CDR3 reads TGTGCCAGCAGCCAGGGACTCCGCGCGGTCTACGAGCAGTACTTC. This chain connects TRBV28 to TRBJ2-7; maybe TRBD2 (6 bases). CDR1 is MDHEN, CDR2 SYDVKM, per germline. V gave up 6 bases and J gave up 3 bases, with 18 bases separating them. The CDR3 has 15 residues.

On this clone itself: A junction boundary mismatches the germline segment, possibly from a read error. The chain joins TRBV19 to TRBJ1-5; D is unresolved. Germline V gene data show CDR1 as LNHDA and CDR2 as SQIVND (reference sequence). CDR3 length: 13 residues. CDR3 region: CASRSGSIQPQHF. For the CDR3, the DNA is TGTGCCAGTAGATCGGGGAGCATTCAGCCCCAGCATTTT.

This sequence joins TRBV5-1 and TRBJ1-6, with 10 bases aligning to TRBD1. From germline, CDR1 is SGHRS and CDR2 YFSETQ. V shed 1 base and J 6 bases; nucleotides not matched to a gene: 7. The CDR3 extends over 17 amino acids. The CDR3: CASSLPQTGGGNSPLHF. In DNA, the CDR3 is TGCGCCAGCAGCTTGCCACAGACAGGGGGCGGTAATTCACCCCTCCACTTT.

This chain connects TRBV14 to TRBJ2-5, with a possible D match to TRBD2 (6 bases). The length of the CDR3 is 16 residues. V gave up 1 base and J gave up 1 base, with 13 bases separating them. Germline V gene lookup returns CDR1 SGHDN and CDR2 FVKESK. CDR3 DNA sequence: TGTGCCAGCAGCCAAGCTTACCGGAGGGGCCAAGAGACCCAGTACTTC. Amino acid sequence: CASSQAYRRGQETQYF.

The chain links TRBV18 to TRBJ2-5; 8 bases are a match to TRBD1. Germline-derived CDR1 and CDR2 are KGHSH and LQKENI. V was clipped by 3 bases and J by 4 bases; unmatched bases: 7. The CDR3 length is 15 residues. CDR3 coding DNA: TGTGCCAGCTCACCCTCGGGACAGGCGGGAGAGACCCAGTACTTC. Its protein product is CASSPSGQAGETQYF.

The chain uses TRBV2 and TRBJ2-3; 13 positions match TRBD2. Germline trimming cut 5 bases from V and 7 bases from J; bases unmatched to any gene: 9. Germline CDR1 SNHLY, CDR2 FYNNEI. This CDR3 is 16 amino acids long. In DNA, the CDR3 is TGTGCCAGCAGTCGTAAAACTAGCGGGGGGGCCTATACGCAGTATTTT. Translating gives CASSRKTSGGAYTQYF. The full variable domain, in which reference TRBV2 and TRBJ2-3 provide the parts outside the CDR3, is EPEVTQTPSHQVTQMGQEVILRCVPISNHLYFYWYRQILGQKVEFLVSFYNNEISEKSEIFDDQFSVERPDGSNFTLKIRSTKLEDSAMYFCASSRKTSGGAYTQYFGPGTRLTVL.

The chain uses TRBV7-9 and TRBJ1-4, with D perhaps matching TRBD1 (5 bases). Germline values: CDR1 SEHNR, CDR2 FQNEAQ (reference sequence). V was cut by 5 bases and J by 5 bases, with 15 bases left in between. The CDR3 has 15 amino acids. CDR3 protein: CASSPPGLWNEKLFF. DNA of the CDR3: TGTGCCAGCAGCCCCCCGGGACTGTGGAATGAAAAACTGTTTTTT. The full variable domain, with the rest looked up from reference TRBV7-9 and TRBJ1-4, is DTGVSQNPRHKITKRGQNVTFRCDPISEHNRLYWYRQTLGQGPEFLTYFQNEAQLEKSRLLSDRFSAERPKGSFSTLEIQRTEQGDSAMYLCASSPPGLWNEKLFFGSGTQLSVL.

The rearrangement uses TRBV27 and TRBJ2-7, with D possibly being TRBD2 (6 bases). This CDR3 has 14 amino acids. V shed 2 bases and J shed 3 bases, with 11 bases lying between them. CDR1 is MNHEY and CDR2 is SMNVEV in the germline V gene (reference sequence). The chain's CDR3 is CASSLGGKGYEQYF. The CDR3 bases are TGTGCCAGCAGTTTAGGGGGGAAAGGCTACGAGCAGTACTTC.

This sequence joins TRBV5-4 and TRBJ1-2; TRBD1 is a possible D gene (6 bases). V lost 3 bases to trimming and J lost 4 bases, with 19 bases between them. The CDR3 has 16 residues. In germline, CDR1 is SGHNT, CDR2 YYREEE (reference sequence). In DNA form, the CDR3 reads TGTGCCAGCAGCTCACAACCCGGGGTGGGGGCCTATGGCTACACCTTC. Encoded protein: CASSSQPGVGAYGYTF.

The rearrangement uses TRBV15 and TRBJ2-5; D call uncertain. Germline V CDR1 and CDR2: LNHNV, YYDKDF (reference sequence). CDR3 length equals 13 residues. Trimming shortened V by 5 bases and J by 2 bases, and 9 bases separated the two germline ends. The chain's CDR3 is CATSRTLQETQYF. The CDR3 region has the DNA TGTGCCACCAGCCGAACACTACAAGAGACCCAGTACTTC.

The chain has TRBV19 and TRBJ1-4; D is possibly TRBD1 (5 bases). Germline assignment: CDR1 LNHDA and CDR2 SQIVND (reference sequence). Trimming took off 1 base at V and 2 bases at J, with 8 bases between the two ends. This CDR3 contains 15 residues. CDR3 nucleotide sequence: TGTGCCAGTAGTATAGTCGGGGGGACTAATGAAAAACTGTTTTTT. Its translation: CASSIVGGTNEKLFF. Looking up the rest from reference TRBV19 and TRBJ1-4 gives the full variable domain: DGGITQSPKYLFRKEGQNVTLSCEQNLNHDAMYWYRQDPGQGLRLIYYSQIVNDFQKGDIAEGYSVSREKKESFPLTVTSAQKNPTAFYLCASSIVGGTNEKLFFGSGTQLSVL.

The gene calls are TRBV27 and TRBJ2-7; D is ambiguous. The CDR3 runs 13 residues. The germline V gene encodes CDR1 MNHEY and CDR2 SMNVEV (reference sequence). V dropped 0 bases and J dropped 1 base, with 4 bases sitting between them. CDR3 DNA: TGTGCCAGCAGTTTATCCGTATCCTACGAGCAGTACTTC. Its protein product is CASSLSVSYEQYF.

This clone was counted once. This rearrangement joins TRBV9 to TRBJ2-5; no definite D call. Germline V lookup: CDR1 SGDLS, CDR2 YYNGEE. The CDR3 loop spans 16 amino acids. V was clipped by 6 bases and J by 2 bases, with 20 bases between them. The CDR3 loop is CASTRGAGYLQETQYF. The CDR3 DNA reads TGTGCCAGCACCCGAGGTGCAGGTTATCTTCAAGAGACCCAGTACTTC.

CDR3 in amino acids: CASSTPPGGGYNEQFF. In nucleotides, the CDR3 is TGTGCCAGTAGTACCCCCCCGGGGGGAGGATACAATGAGCAGTTCTTC. The chain combines TRBV19 with TRBJ2-1, with 7 nucleotides matching TRBD2. CDR1 is LNHDA, CDR2 SQIVND, per germline (reference sequence). The length of the CDR3 is 16 residues. The trim removed 4 bases at V and 4 bases at J, leaving 10 bases unmatched.

The chain employs TRBV4-2 and TRBJ2-1, with TRBD2 matching 9 bases. This CDR3 spans 18 amino acids. The germline CDR1 and CDR2 sequences are LGHNA and YNFKEQ. With 5 bases clipped from V and 0 bases from J, the junction kept 11 bases outside the gene matches. For the CDR3, the DNA is TGTGCCAGCAGCACCTTGGCGGGAGGGCCTAGCTCCTACAATGAGCAGTTCTTC. Its translation is CASSTLAGGPSSYNEQFF.

The CDR3 bases are TGTGCCAGCAGCCAACGACTAGCGGGGAGTTCCGATAACCACGAGCAGTACTTC. Its translation is CASSQRLAGSSDNHEQYF. V and J are TRBV11-2 and TRBJ2-7; 11 positions agree with TRBD2. Germline-derived CDR1 and CDR2 are SGHAT and FQNNGV. The CDR3 totals 18 residues. With V trimmed by 5 bases and J by 5 bases, 17 bases remained unmatched.

The chain joins TRBV9 to TRBJ2-3; 9 bases align to TRBD2. CDR1 is SGDLS and CDR2 is YYNGEE in the germline V gene. This CDR3 contains 18 residues. Unmatched junction bases numbered 14, after V lost 0 bases and J lost 6 bases. CDR3 region: CASSVGPPSGRWGDTQYF. CDR3 nucleotides: TGTGCCAGCAGCGTAGGTCCCCCCAGCGGGAGGTGGGGGGATACGCAGTATTTT. The complete variable domain, with remaining parts taken from reference TRBV9 and TRBJ2-3, reads DSGVTQTPKHLITATGQRVTLRCSPRSGDLSVYWYQQSLDQGLQFLIQYYNGEERAKGNILERFSAQQFPDLHSELNLSSLELGDSALYFCASSVGPPSGRWGDTQYFGPGTRLTVL.

The V and J genes are TRBV11-2 and TRBJ2-5, with D perhaps TRBD1 (6 bases). Germline CDR1 is SGHAT and CDR2 is FQNNGV. Between the trimmed V and J ends, which lost 5 bases and 2 bases, there was a span of 15 bases. This CDR3 region has 15 residues. CDR3 sequence reads: CASSHFDRPQETQYF. CDR3 coding DNA: TGTGCCAGCAGCCACTTCGACAGGCCTCAAGAGACCCAGTACTTC.

This chain uses TRBV7-2 with TRBJ2-3, with a tentative D call TRBD2 (5 bases). Germline CDR1 and CDR2: SGHTA and FQGNSA. Trimming pared 3 bases from V and 11 bases from J, leaving 18 bases between. The CDR3 is 14 amino acids. CDR3 loop: CASSFQAGPDGQYF. The CDR3 nucleotides are TGTGCCAGCAGCTTTCAGGCGGGCCCGGACGGGCAGTATTTT.

This chain uses TRBV10-3 with TRBJ1-1; D is ambiguous. The germline V and J ends were trimmed by 0 bases and 1 base, with 6 bases remaining between them. The germline V gene encodes CDR1 ENHRY and CDR2 SYGVKD. This CDR3 is 14 amino acids long. Here the CDR3 DNA reads TGTGCCATCAGTGAGTCCCCAGGGAACACTGAAGCTTTCTTT. Protein: CAISESPGNTEAFF.

The V call is TRBV11-2, the J call TRBJ1-2; D is ambiguous. This CDR3 contains 16 residues. The V end was cut by 1 base, the J end by 1 base, with 13 bases between. Germline CDR1 is SGHAT and CDR2 is FQNNGV. CDR3 sequence (DNA): TGTGCCAGCAGCTTAGGAGGGAACGCCTTTAACTATGGCTACACCTTC. It translates to CASSLGGNAFNYGYTF.

The chain employs TRBV5-1 and TRBJ1-4; TRBD1 might be the D (5 bases). Trimming took off 4 bases at V and 5 bases at J, with 12 bases between the two ends. Germline V CDR1 and CDR2: SGHRS, YFSETQ. The length of the CDR3 is 14 residues. Written as DNA, the CDR3 is TGCGCCAGCAGCGTGACAGTATCGAATGAAAAACTGTTTTTT. This codes for CASSVTVSNEKLFF.

In nucleotides, the CDR3 is TGTGCCAGCTCGGGCCTCGGACAGGCTGGTGGCGGCTACACCTTC. Protein: CASSGLGQAGGGYTF. The chain has TRBV18 and TRBJ1-2, with 7 nucleotides matching TRBD1. The length of the CDR3 is 15 residues. The V gene's germline CDR1 is KGHSH and CDR2 LQKENI. V lost 6 bases to trimming and J lost 8 bases; unmatched junction nucleotides: 15.